A selection of T cell receptor beta chains follows, all from one sample in a study of response to subunit inactivated influenza vaccine. TCRdb re-derived calls from the RT-PCR reads in MiXCR, one entry per CDR3 protein. This sample carries approximately 310,000 distinct CDR3 sequences, less than 25% of them seen once, and the ten largest clones take 10% to 13%. The sample here was PBMCs from blood, taken approximately 20 months after vaccination. The receptor set was obtained from a man aged 45 to 70 who received an inactivated influenza vaccine. Both conserved end residues are part of each CDR3. The order of the fields is clone size, V gene, D gene, J gene, CDR3 DNA, CDR3 protein. D genes are given only for firm matches. Some rows mark clone size as missing; the rest say once, few, many or name a class of expanded clone.

abundance: -; v_gene: TRBV4-3; d_gene: TRBD2; j_gene: TRBJ2-1; CDR3nt: TGCGCCAGCAGCCGGGGACTAGCGGGAGGGAGGGATGAGCAGTTCTTC; CDR3aa: CASSRGLAGGRDEQFF
abundance: few; v_gene: TRBV5-1; d_gene: -; j_gene: TRBJ1-4; CDR3nt: TGCGCCAGCAGCCACGGACAGCGCTCAACTAATGAAAAACTGTTTTTT; CDR3aa: CASSHGQRSTNEKLFF
abundance: many; v_gene: TRBV20-1; d_gene: TRBD1; j_gene: TRBJ1-5; CDR3nt: TGCAGTGCCTGGACAGGGGATCAGCCCCAGCATTTT; CDR3aa: CSAWTGDQPQHF
abundance: few; v_gene: TRBV29-1; d_gene: -; j_gene: TRBJ2-7; CDR3nt: TGCAGCGTATCCGGGAGTAGTCTGTACGAGCAGTACTTC; CDR3aa: CSVSGSSLYEQYF
abundance: -; v_gene: TRBV5-1; d_gene: -; j_gene: TRBJ2-1; CDR3nt: TGCGCCAGCAGCGCGTCCTATGCTGGGGAGCAGTTCTTC; CDR3aa: CASSASYAGEQFF
abundance: once; v_gene: TRBV4-1; d_gene: -; j_gene: TRBJ2-3; CDR3nt: TGCGCCAGCAGCCCTAAGGCTGGGGGGTATTTCACAGATACGCAGTATTTT; CDR3aa: CASSPKAGGYFTDTQYF
abundance: few; v_gene: TRBV29-1; d_gene: TRBD2; j_gene: TRBJ2-1; CDR3nt: TGCAGCGTTGAATTCTTGGGAGGGACGTACAATGAGCAGTTCTTC; CDR3aa: CSVEFLGGTYNEQFF
abundance: -; v_gene: TRBV6-2/TRBV6-3; d_gene: -; j_gene: TRBJ2-5; CDR3nt: TGTGCCAGCAGCCAATCGACGGGCGGGACCCAGTACTTC; CDR3aa: CASSQSTGGTQYF
abundance: few; v_gene: TRBV25-1; d_gene: -; j_gene: TRBJ2-1; CDR3nt: TGTGCCAGCAACCCCTCGTCCGGGCGATATGAGCAGTTCTTC; CDR3aa: CASNPSSGRYEQFF
abundance: -; v_gene: TRBV12-3/TRBV12-4; d_gene: TRBD1; j_gene: TRBJ2-1; CDR3nt: TGTGCCAGCAGTTTTGAGGGGGCGCGGAATGAGCAGTTCTTC; CDR3aa: CASSFEGARNEQFF
abundance: -; v_gene: TRBV12-3/TRBV12-4; d_gene: TRBD1; j_gene: TRBJ1-2; CDR3nt: TGTGCCAGCAGTTTAGGAGGGGGCGCCGGTGGCTACACCTTC; CDR3aa: CASSLGGGAGGYTF
abundance: many; v_gene: TRBV11-2; d_gene: -; j_gene: TRBJ1-2; CDR3nt: TGTGCCAGCACCGTCAGCCCGCATTCTATCTATGGCTACACCTTC; CDR3aa: CASTVSPHSIYGYTF
abundance: few; v_gene: TRBV12-3/TRBV12-4; d_gene: -; j_gene: TRBJ1-1; CDR3nt: TGTGCCAGCAGACAGGGTTTTAACACTGAAGCTTTCTTT; CDR3aa: CASRQGFNTEAFF
abundance: -; v_gene: TRBV12-3/TRBV12-4; d_gene: -; j_gene: TRBJ1-4; CDR3nt: TGTGCCAGCAGCCCAGGTGGTGGAGGAAATGAAAAACTGTTTTTT; CDR3aa: CASSPGGGGNEKLFF
abundance: -; v_gene: TRBV29-1; d_gene: TRBD1; j_gene: TRBJ2-7; CDR3nt: TGCAGCGCGGGCGAACAGGGGGAATACGAGCAGTACTTC; CDR3aa: CSAGEQGEYEQYF
abundance: few; v_gene: TRBV12-3/TRBV12-4; d_gene: TRBD1; j_gene: TRBJ1-1; CDR3nt: TGTGCCAGCAGGGGTTGGATCAGGGACAGGGGGAAAAACACTGAAGCTTTCTTT; CDR3aa: CASRGWIRDRGKNTEAFF
abundance: once; v_gene: TRBV6-2/TRBV6-3; d_gene: -; j_gene: TRBJ1-2; CDR3nt: TGTGCCAGCAGTGGGAATTATAGCTACACCTTC; CDR3aa: CASSGNYSYTF
abundance: many; v_gene: TRBV7-2; d_gene: -; j_gene: TRBJ1-1; CDR3nt: TGTGCCAGCAGCTCGTGGGCACAAGAGAACACTGAAGCTTTCTTT; CDR3aa: CASSSWAQENTEAFF
abundance: -; v_gene: TRBV20-1; d_gene: -; j_gene: TRBJ2-7; CDR3nt: TGCAGTGGGGCCTACTCCTACGAGCAGTACTTC; CDR3aa: CSGAYSYEQYF